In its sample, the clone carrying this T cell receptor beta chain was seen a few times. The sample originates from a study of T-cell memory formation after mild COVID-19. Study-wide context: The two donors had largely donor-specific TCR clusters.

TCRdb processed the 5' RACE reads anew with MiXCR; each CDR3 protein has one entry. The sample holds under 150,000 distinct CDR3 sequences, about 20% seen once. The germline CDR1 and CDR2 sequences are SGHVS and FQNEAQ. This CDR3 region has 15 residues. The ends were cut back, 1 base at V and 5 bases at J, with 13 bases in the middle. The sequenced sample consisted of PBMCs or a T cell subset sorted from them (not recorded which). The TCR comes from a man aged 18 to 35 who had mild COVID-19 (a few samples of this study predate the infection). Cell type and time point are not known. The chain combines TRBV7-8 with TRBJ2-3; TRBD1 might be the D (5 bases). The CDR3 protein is CASSLEGPRGDTQYF. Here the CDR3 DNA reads TGTGCCAGCAGCTTAGAGGGGCCCCGTGGAGATACGCAGTATTTT.